Sequencing of this T cell receptor (beta chain) was carried out in a study of lymphopenia after photon versus proton radiotherapy. General study points: Authors raise, but do not show, better survival with proton therapy.

The method was immunoSEQ multiplex PCR; TCRdb's version includes in-frame clones alone and lacks a portion of them. The sample has 68,000 or so clones; around 90% are singletons. The germline V gene has CDR1 SGHTA and CDR2 FQGTGA. V shed 5 bases and J shed 4 bases, with 14 bases lying between them. The CDR3 runs to 14 residues. A remark on this clone: Its antigen is unknown.

The sequence came from a woman between 70 and 85 years old with pancreatic cancer. The sequences come from peripheral blood, collected from a patient treated with photon-based radiotherapy. The V call is TRBV7-3, the J call TRBJ1-2; D is unclear. CDR3 nucleotide sequence: TGTGCCAGCAGCCCGTCGGATGGCTCCTATGGCTACACCTTC. Its translation: CASSPSDGSYGYTF.